The 16 T cell receptor beta chains listed next were all sequenced from one sample in a study of T cell responses to AZD1222 COVID-19 vaccine. TCRdb keeps only in-frame clones here, not all; method: immunoSEQ multiplex PCR. The sample holds around 67,000 clones, approximately 80% seen once. The sample consisted of peripheral blood, taken on day 0 of AZD1222 vaccination. The source is an adult in good health.

The chain links TRBV19 to TRBJ2-7; D call uncertain. This CDR3 has 16 residues. CDR1 and CDR2 (germline): LNHDA, SQIVND (reference sequence). V lost 3 bases to trimming and J lost 0 bases, with 15 bases between them. CDR3 DNA: TGTGCCAGTAGTATCAGCCGGGCCACAAGCTCCTACGAGCAGTACTTC. The encoded protein is CASSISRATSSYEQYF.

This clone is judged medium-sized (0.01 to 0.1%). The gene calls are TRBV6-2 or TRBV6-3 and TRBJ2-5; D is possibly TRBD2 (6 bases). Germline V gene data show CDR1 as MNHEY and CDR2 as SVGEGT. V lost 3 bases and J lost 1, with 18 bases in between. The CDR3 has 17 residues. The CDR3 DNA reads TGTGCCAGCAGTTATTTGGGCGTAGCGGAGTCCCAAGAGACCCAGTACTTC. Amino acid sequence: CASSYLGVAESQETQYF.

The chain couples TRBV6-5 to TRBJ2-7, with D unclear. The CDR3 has 11 residues. Trimming took off 5 bases at V and 3 bases at J, with 5 bases between the two ends. Germline assignment: CDR1 MNHEY and CDR2 SVGAGI. For the CDR3, the DNA is TGTGCCAGCAGTCCCTTCTACGAGCAGTACTTC. It translates to CASSPFYEQYF.

The chain couples TRBV12-3 or TRBV12-4 to TRBJ2-1, with D unclear. The CDR3 extends over 12 amino acids. The V gene lost 5 bases and the J gene lost 4 bases, with 6 bases spanning the gap. The CDR3 nucleotides are TGTGCCAGCAGTGAGACTTACAATGAGCAGTTCTTC. Protein sequence: CASSETYNEQFF.

This chain connects TRBV7-9 to TRBJ1-6; D uncertain. The CDR3 loop spans 13 amino acids. Per germline, CDR1 SEHNR and CDR2 FQNEAQ (reference sequence). V gave up 4 bases and J gave up 7 bases, with 8 bases separating them. The CDR3 nucleotides read TGTGCCAGCAGCTCCCCGGCGAATTCACCCCTCCACTTT. This encodes CASSSPANSPLHF.

This clone appeared a few times. The CDR3 DNA reads TGTGCCAGCTCACCAAGTTATAATCAGCCCCAGCATTTT. Residues: CASSPSYNQPQHF. The chain has TRBV18 and TRBJ1-5; D unclear. V lost 2 bases and J lost 4, with 6 bases in between. Germline CDR1 reads KGHSH; CDR2 reads LQKENI. The CDR3 runs to 13 residues.

The chain uses TRBV28 and TRBJ1-2, with 11 positions matching TRBD1. CDR1 is MDHEN and CDR2 is SYDVKM in the germline V gene. J was trimmed by 4 bases and V by 5 bases; bases with no gene match: 6. CDR3 length: 15 residues. Here the CDR3 reads CASSPGQGVGYGYTF. The CDR3 coding sequence is TGTGCCAGCAGTCCGGGACAGGGGGTTGGCTATGGCTACACCTTC.

This sequence joins TRBV12-3 or TRBV12-4 and TRBJ1-1; D gene uncertain. This CDR3 has 13 amino acids. Trimming removed 3 bases from V and 1 base from J, with 6 bases in between. CDR3 sequence reads: CASSFMGNTEAFF. The CDR3 DNA is TGTGCCAGCAGTTTTATGGGGAACACTGAAGCTTTCTTT.

V is TRBV11-2 and J is TRBJ1-1, with D possibly TRBD1 on 6 matching bases. CDR1 SGHAT and CDR2 FQNNGV come from the germline V gene. The CDR3 is made up of 13 amino acids. Between the trimmed V and J ends, which lost 5 bases and 6 bases, there was a span of 13 bases. The CDR3 loop reads CASSQDSLAEAFF. Here the CDR3 DNA reads TGTGCCAGCAGCCAGGACAGTTTAGCTGAAGCTTTCTTT. Based on the CDR3 plus reference TRBV11-2 and TRBJ1-1, the full variable domain is EAGVAQSPRYKIIEKRQSVAFWCNPISGHATLYWYQQILGQGPKLLIQFQNNGVVDDSQLPKDRFSAERLKGVDSTLKIQPAKLEDSAVYLCASSQDSLAEAFFGQGTRLTVV.

The chain has TRBV27 and TRBJ2-7; 9 positions agree with TRBD1. V was clipped by 7 bases and J by 1 base; unmatched bases: 5. The CDR3 extends over 14 amino acids. Per germline, CDR1 MNHEY and CDR2 SMNVEV (reference sequence). The CDR3 DNA sequence: TGTGCCAGCACCTCGACAGGGGGATCCTACGAGCAGTACTTC. Its protein is CASTSTGGSYEQYF.

The chain has TRBV13 and TRBJ2-7; 9 nucleotides match TRBD1. The germline CDR1 and CDR2 sequences are PRHDT and FYEKMQ (reference sequence). This CDR3 contains 16 residues. V dropped 3 bases and J dropped 4; count of bases not matched to a gene: 10. The CDR3 spells CASSFISGTGSYEQYF. In DNA, the CDR3 is TGTGCCAGCAGCTTTATTTCCGGGACAGGGAGTTACGAGCAGTACTTC.

The chain uses TRBV13 and TRBJ2-7; 7 bases agree with TRBD2. This CDR3 is 14 amino acids long. V trimming: 6 bases; J trimming: 5 bases; junction bases outside the gene matches: 10. Germline CDR1 PRHDT, CDR2 FYEKMQ (reference sequence). The CDR3 reads CASSLRLASHEQYF. The CDR3 coding sequence is TGTGCCAGCAGTCTTCGACTAGCATCCCACGAGCAGTACTTC.

This chain uses TRBV7-9 with TRBJ2-3; 10 bases align to TRBD1. Germline trimming cut 5 bases from V and 4 bases from J; bases unmatched to any gene: 3. CDR1 is SEHNR, CDR2 FQNEAQ, per germline (reference sequence). This CDR3 spans 14 amino acids. The CDR3 DNA reads TGTGCCAGCAGCCGGGACAGGGGATCAGATACGCAGTATTTT. Translation: CASSRDRGSDTQYF.

The gene calls are TRBV19 and TRBJ1-3; no reliable D call. CDR1 and CDR2 from the germline V gene are LNHDA and SQIVND (reference sequence). The CDR3 has 13 amino acids. Trimming shortened V by 6 bases and J by 4 bases, and 10 bases separated the two germline ends. CDR3 nucleotide sequence: TGTGCCAGTAGACCCGCCGGCGGAAACACCATATATTTT. Its protein is CASRPAGGNTIYF.

The V call is TRBV6-5, the J call TRBJ2-2; TRBD1 matches 10 bases. Germline-derived CDR1 and CDR2 are MNHEY and SVGAGI. The junction had 6 bases not matched to a gene; V was cut back by 5 bases and J by 6 bases. The CDR3 is 15 amino acids. Here the CDR3 reads CASSHRDRGSGELFF. DNA for the CDR3: TGTGCCAGCAGTCACCGGGACAGGGGTTCCGGGGAGCTGTTTTTT.

The rearrangement links TRBV11-2 to TRBJ1-1; the D is unclear. V was cut by 6 bases and J by 6 bases, with 14 bases left in between. Germline values: CDR1 SGHAT, CDR2 FQNNGV. The CDR3 is 13 residues long. CDR3 amino acids: CASSHPVWAEAFF. The CDR3 bases are TGTGCCAGCAGTCACCCGGTTTGGGCTGAAGCTTTCTTT.